Given below is one T cell receptor beta chain in context. This record comes from a study of T cell changes during pregnancy in multiple sclerosis. Germline CDR1 is SGHVS and CDR2 is FQNEAQ. Deletions cut 1 base from V and 1 base from J, with 3 bases between. This CDR3 has 13 amino acids. Clones were read by immunoSEQ multiplex PCR, and TCRdb kept only the in-frame ones, dropping some. The repertoire holds tens of thousands of clones, with 90% to 95% as singletons. The specimen was CD4+ T cells from peripheral blood mononuclear cells, collected after pregnancy. The genes are TRBV7-8 and TRBJ2-3, with D hard to call. This TCR came from a female donor in good health, enrolled as a control in a pregnancy study. DNA of the CDR3: TGTGCCAGCAGCTTAGGAGGCACAGATACGCAGTATTTT. Its translation is CASSLGGTDTQYF.